A single sample gave rise to the 24 T cell receptor beta chains below, sequenced in a study of persistence of HIV-infected CD4 T cells. Nonspecific anti-CD3/anti-CD28 bead stimulation represents the broad CD4+ T cell repertoire. CD4+ T cells upregulating both CD40 ligand and CD69 were sorted as responding cells. This was the immunoSEQ version 4 assay in survey mode. Some clones are missing from TCRdb's copy, which holds only in-frame ones; the method was immunoSEQ multiplex PCR. The sample includes some 45,000 clones, 88% of them seen just once. Their antigen targets remain unknown. The material was CD4+ T cells sorted from PBMCs after roughly 18-hour stimulation, obtained from a patient who received antiretroviral therapy. Every receptor here comes from an adult woman with HIV who was CMV-seropositive.

The rearrangement joins TRBV27 to TRBJ1-1; D is unresolved. This CDR3 contains 15 residues. Trimming cost V 6 bases and J 3 bases, with 17 bases left between them. From germline, CDR1 is MNHEY and CDR2 SMNVEV (reference sequence). In DNA form, the CDR3 reads TGTGCCAGCAGCCCACCCCCCTCGTGGGACACTGAAGCTTTCTTT. Its protein product is CASSPPPSWDTEAFF.

This rearrangement joins TRBV7-8 to TRBJ2-3; 9 nucleotides align to TRBD1. The CDR3 sequence is 14 residues long. Germline V gene data show CDR1 as SGHVS and CDR2 as FQNEAQ. After removal of 4 bases from V and 6 bases from J, the junction contained 5 bases not matched to a gene. The chain's CDR3 is CASSSGTGWDTQYF. The CDR3 coding sequence is TGTGCCAGCAGCTCCGGGACAGGGTGGGATACGCAGTATTTT.

The chain uses TRBV12-3 or TRBV12-4 and TRBJ2-1; TRBD2 aligns across 8 bases. V gave up 6 bases and J gave up 14 bases; unmatched junction bases: 12. There are 13 residues in the CDR3. The CDR3 sequence: CASRDTSGFGEFF. The CDR3 nucleotides read TGTGCCAGCAGGGATACTAGCGGTTTTGGGGAGTTCTTC.

The gene calls are TRBV2 and TRBJ1-6; 9 nucleotides agree with TRBD1. This CDR3 has 15 amino acids. The junction had 4 bases not matched to a gene; V was cut back by 2 bases and J by 8 bases. CDR1 and CDR2 (germline): SNHLY, FYNNEI. The chain's CDR3 is CASSERRTGDSPLHF. The DNA for the CDR3 is TGTGCCAGCAGTGAACGTCGGACAGGGGATTCACCCCTCCACTTT. Complete variable domain (other parts from reference TRBV2 and TRBJ1-6): EPEVTQTPSHQVTQMGQEVILRCVPISNHLYFYWYRQILGQKVEFLVSFYNNEISEKSEIFDDQFSVERPDGSNFTLKIRSTKLEDSAMYFCASSERRTGDSPLHFGNGTRLTVT.

The genes are TRBV6-1 and TRBJ1-5; D is unresolved. Trimming stripped 1 base from V and 0 bases from J, with 13 bases between. Germline V gene data show CDR1 as MNHNS and CDR2 as SASEGT. The CDR3 covers 17 residues. The CDR3 sequence: CASSEGLHGYSNQPQHF. The CDR3 region has the DNA TGTGCCAGCAGTGAAGGCTTACATGGATATAGCAATCAGCCCCAGCATTTT.

The V and J genes are TRBV29-1 and TRBJ1-1; D is possibly TRBD1 (5 bases). CDR1 and CDR2 (germline): SQVTM, ANQGSEA. The CDR3 consists of 13 residues. Trimming shortened V by 7 bases and J by 4 bases, and 16 bases separated the two germline ends. As DNA, the CDR3 is TGCAGCGCCGAAGAGGGGAGAGGCACTGAAGCTTTCTTT. The encoded protein is CSAEEGRGTEAFF.

This clone was seen a single time. This chain connects TRBV27 to TRBJ1-4, with D hard to call. Germline V gives CDR1 MNHEY, CDR2 SMNVEV (reference sequence). The V end was cut by 6 bases, the J end by 3 bases, with 5 bases between. This CDR3 region has 12 residues. The CDR3 sequence: CASRGSNEKLFF. The CDR3 DNA reads as TGTGCCAGCAGGGGCTCTAATGAAAAACTGTTTTTT. Variable domain in full (rest from reference TRBV27 and TRBJ1-4): EAQVTQNPRYLITVTGKKLTVTCSQNMNHEYMSWYRQDPGLGLRQIYYSMNVEVTDKGDVPEGYKVSRKEKRNFPLILESPSPNQTSLYFCASRGSNEKLFFGSGTQLSVL.

This clone was seen a single time. This rearrangement joins TRBV14 to TRBJ2-3; either TRBD1 or TRBD2 may supply D (5 bases each). The V end was cut by 4 bases, the J end by 4 bases, with 15 bases between. Per the germline V gene, CDR1 is SGHDN and CDR2 is FVKESK. This CDR3 contains 15 residues. The CDR3 protein is CASSRRDAQSDTQYF. The CDR3 bases are TGTGCCAGCAGCCGCCGGGACGCCCAGTCAGATACGCAGTATTTT.

The chain recombines TRBV19 with TRBJ2-3; 9 nucleotides align to TRBD2. Germline V lookup: CDR1 LNHDA, CDR2 SQIVND (reference sequence). CDR3 length: 14 amino acids. With V trimmed by 5 bases and J by 10 bases, 10 bases remained unmatched. CDR3 DNA: TGTGCCAGTAGTTCAGTCCCTGAGCGGGGGGCGCAGTATTTT. Protein sequence: CASSSVPERGAQYF.

This clone was seen only once. V usage is TRBV19 and J usage is TRBJ2-7, with TRBD1 matching 7 bases. The CDR3 covers 15 residues. Germline loops: CDR1 LNHDA, CDR2 SQIVND (reference sequence). V lost 5 bases to trimming and J lost 2 bases; unmatched junction nucleotides: 9. The CDR3 DNA follows: TGTGCCAGTAGTCCAGCCGGGACAGCAACCTACGAGCAGTACTTC. Protein: CASSPAGTATYEQYF.

The rearrangement uses TRBV5-1 and TRBJ1-4; no firm D call. CDR1 and CDR2 from the germline V gene are SGHRS and YFSETQ. V lost 0 bases, J lost 5 bases, and 5 bases lay in between. The CDR3 runs to 13 residues. CDR3 region: CASSLEGNEKLFF. DNA of the CDR3: TGCGCCAGCAGCTTGGAAGGAAATGAAAAACTGTTTTTT.

This clone was detected only once. This chain uses TRBV5-4 with TRBJ2-1, with 10 bases that match TRBD2. The CDR3 contains 16 residues. After removal of 1 base from V and 2 bases from J, the junction contained 3 bases not matched to a gene. Germline loops: CDR1 SGHNT, CDR2 YYREEE (reference sequence). DNA of the CDR3: TGTGCCAGCAGCTTGCCTAGCGGGGGAACCTACAATGAGCAGTTCTTC. The encoded protein is CASSLPSGGTYNEQFF.

The V and J genes are TRBV5-8 and TRBJ2-6, with D possibly TRBD1 on 5 matching bases. CDR1 SGHTS and CDR2 YDEGEE come from the germline V gene. V was shortened by 4 bases and J by 3 bases, with 8 bases between the two germline ends. This CDR3 has 14 amino acids. The CDR3 reads CASSRGFGANVLTF. The CDR3 nucleotides are TGTGCCAGCAGCAGGGGTTTTGGGGCCAACGTCCTGACTTTC.

The V and J genes are TRBV19 and TRBJ2-7; D could derive from TRBD1 or TRBD2 (6 bases each). The V gene lost 1 base and the J gene lost 3 bases, with 10 bases spanning the gap. The CDR3 covers 14 residues. The germline V gene encodes CDR1 LNHDA and CDR2 SQIVND (reference sequence). In DNA, the CDR3 is TGTGCCAGTAGTATAGGCAGGGGAGGCTACGAGCAGTACTTC. Amino acids: CASSIGRGGYEQYF.

V and J are TRBV27 and TRBJ2-5, with D unclear. This CDR3 has 15 amino acids. V shed 3 bases and J shed 2 bases, with 13 bases lying between them. Germline CDR1 and CDR2: MNHEY and SMNVEV (reference sequence). The CDR3 bases are TGTGCCAGCAGTTTGGATTCTGGGGTGCAAGAGACCCAGTACTTC. It is translated as CASSLDSGVQETQYF.

This chain joins TRBV6-6 and TRBJ2-7; 7 bases agree with TRBD1. V dropped 6 bases and J dropped 2; count of bases not matched to a gene: 4. From germline, CDR1 is MNHNY and CDR2 SVGAGI (reference sequence). CDR3 length equals 13 residues. This chain's CDR3 is CASSKQGPYEQYF. The CDR3 nucleotides read TGTGCCAGCAGCAAACAGGGGCCCTACGAGCAGTACTTC.

The rearrangement joins TRBV5-1 to TRBJ2-2, with D hard to call. This CDR3 is 14 amino acids long. Trimming took 1 base from V and 0 from J, leaving 4 bases between them. CDR1 and CDR2 (germline): SGHRS, YFSETQ. The CDR3 sequence is CASSLYPNTGELFF. The CDR3, as DNA: TGCGCCAGCAGCTTGTACCCGAACACCGGGGAGCTGTTTTTT. Full variable domain (remainder filled in from reference TRBV5-1 and TRBJ2-2): KAGVTQTPRYLIKTRGQQVTLSCSPISGHRSVSWYQQTPGQGLQFLFEYFSETQRNKGNFPGRFSGRQFSNSRSEMNVSTLELGDSALYLCASSLYPNTGELFFGEGSRLTVL.

This clone has just a few counts. The rearrangement links TRBV2 to TRBJ2-1; D is ambiguous. Germline V CDR1 and CDR2: SNHLY, FYNNEI. The CDR3 sequence is 11 residues long. The V end lost 4 bases, the J end lost 5 bases, and 3 bases lay between the germline ends. The CDR3, as DNA: TGTGCCAGCAGTGGACACAATGAGCAGTTCTTC. It yields the protein CASSGHNEQFF.

The V call is TRBV30, the J call TRBJ1-1; D unresolved. Germline loops: CDR1 GTSNPN, CDR2 SVGIG (reference sequence). V shed 1 base and J shed 6 bases, with 6 bases lying between them. The CDR3 covers 11 residues. The chain's CDR3 is CAWSDTPEAFF. The CDR3 region has the DNA TGTGCCTGGAGTGATACACCTGAAGCTTTCTTT.

The J gene is TRBJ2-7, the V gene TRBV3-1 (or the pseudogene TRBV3-2); weak D call: TRBD2 (5 bases). This CDR3 spans 13 amino acids. V was pared by 1 base and J by 7 bases, with 11 bases between. CDR1 and CDR2 (germline): LGHDT, YNNKEL (reference sequence). The CDR3 here is CASSQGGHGEQYV. CDR3 nucleotides: TGTGCCAGCAGCCAAGGCGGGCATGGGGAGCAGTACGTC.

The chain employs TRBV24-1 and TRBJ1-2, with 10 bases lining up with TRBD1. The CDR3 length is 15 residues. The V gene's germline CDR1 is KGHDR and CDR2 SFDVKD. V dropped 3 bases and J dropped 4; count of bases not matched to a gene: 4. The CDR3 spells CATSDAGQGFYGYTF. CDR3 bases: TGTGCCACCAGTGATGCGGGACAGGGGTTCTATGGCTACACCTTC.

This chain joins TRBV12-5 and TRBJ2-5; D might be TRBD2 (5 bases). CDR1 LGHNT and CDR2 FRNRAP come from the germline V gene. The CDR3 length is 12 residues. The V end lost 10 bases, the J end lost 3 bases, and 12 bases lay between the germline ends. The CDR3 loop reads CATTRVKETQYF. CDR3 nucleotides: TGTGCTACCACGAGGGTGAAAGAGACCCAGTACTTC.

The chain combines TRBV5-1 with TRBJ2-3, with TRBD1 identical over 7 bases. Germline-derived CDR1 and CDR2 are SGHRS and YFSETQ. This CDR3 region has 16 residues. The junction had 5 bases not matched to a gene; V was cut back by 0 bases and J by 1 base. The CDR3 DNA is TGCGCCAGCAGCTTGGACAGGGGAATGGGCACAGATACGCAGTATTTT. Its protein is CASSLDRGMGTDTQYF.

This chain joins TRBV30 and TRBJ1-5; 11 bases match TRBD1. The CDR3 sequence is 16 residues long. The V gene's germline CDR1 is GTSNPN and CDR2 SVGIG (reference sequence). Trimming cost V 3 bases and J 7 bases; bases outside gene matches: 11. CDR3 DNA sequence: TGTGCCTGGAGGGCCTCCGGACAGGGGGCAAGGCAGCCCCAGCATTTT. Translated: CAWRASGQGARQPQHF. Full variable domain (outside the CDR3, taken from reference TRBV30 and TRBJ1-5): SQTIHQWPATLVQPVGSPLSLECTVEGTSNPNLYWYRQAAGRGLQLLFYSVGIGQISSEVPQNLSASRPQDRQFILSSKKLLLSDSGFYLCAWRASGQGARQPQHFGDGTRLSIL.